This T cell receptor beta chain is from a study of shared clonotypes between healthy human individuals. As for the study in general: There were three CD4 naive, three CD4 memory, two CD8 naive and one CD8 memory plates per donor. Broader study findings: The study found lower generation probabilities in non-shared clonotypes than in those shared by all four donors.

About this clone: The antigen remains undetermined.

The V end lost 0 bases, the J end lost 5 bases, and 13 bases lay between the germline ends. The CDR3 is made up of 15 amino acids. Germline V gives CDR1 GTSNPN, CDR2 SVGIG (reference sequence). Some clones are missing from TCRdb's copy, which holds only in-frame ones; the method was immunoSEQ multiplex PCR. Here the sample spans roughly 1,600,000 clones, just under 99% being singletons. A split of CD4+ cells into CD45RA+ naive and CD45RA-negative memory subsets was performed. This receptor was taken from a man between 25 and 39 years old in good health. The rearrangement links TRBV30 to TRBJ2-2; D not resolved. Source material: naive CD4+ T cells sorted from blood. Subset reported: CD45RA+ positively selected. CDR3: CAWSVPGSNTGELFF. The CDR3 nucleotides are TGTGCCTGGAGTGTACCAGGCAGTAATACCGGGGAGCTGTTTTTT.